What follows describes a single T cell receptor beta chain. Its antigen specificity is not known. One base away there is no much larger clone; base qualities are not given. Patients with autoimmune disease history or receiving systemic immunosuppression were excluded from the trial. Peripheral blood for TCR sequencing was collected from all dose cohorts at baseline, on cycle 4 day 1, and on cycle 7 day 1. The samples were drawn from a first-in-human, open-label, multicenter phase I dose-escalation trial of ivuxolimab. Adults with locally advanced or metastatic head and neck squamous cell, hepatocellular, melanoma or renal cell carcinoma were enrolled in the trial. Before TCR sequencing, CD4+ T cells and CD8+ T cells were sorted from peripheral blood as separate populations. V was cut back by 10 bases and J by 2 bases, leaving a gap of 17 bases between them. Taken from cysteine to phenylalanine, the CDR3 has 14 residues. Just the 42-base CDR3 DNA is kept, in frame starting at base 1. CDR1 and CDR2, looked up from the germline V gene, are ENHRY and SYGVKD.

Genomic DNA was isolated from the sorted cells so that the TCRbeta CDR3 region could be sequenced. TCRbeta CDR3 regions were sequenced using the immunoSEQ Assay. TCRdb retrieved this table from immuneACCESS and kept in-frame rearrangements only. Not all clones are present; in checked studies, unresolved V genes account for under half, and no reason is known for the remainder. The sample table holds around 66,000 clones, of which 85% were seen once. The ten top clones hold under 4.5% of the sample. The data were obtained in a study of OX40 agonist ivuxolimab in advanced cancers. Turning to the overall study: The costimulatory receptor OX40 (CD134) was targeted by ivuxolimab, a fully human IgG2 agonistic monoclonal antibody. Intravenous ivuxolimab was administered to patients every 2 weeks at six dose levels: 0.01, 0.1, 0.3, 1.5, 3 and 10 mg/kg. Of the approximately 54 dose-escalation patients, hepatocellular carcinoma was present in 19, melanoma in around 15, renal cell carcinoma in 9 and head and neck cancer in 9. A male proportion of around 81% and a mean age of around 60 years, ranging from 23 to 79, were recorded for the dose-escalation cohort. Prior anti-PD-1, anti-PD-L1 or anti-CTLA-4 therapy was permitted, and checkpoint inhibitors had been received by approximately 39% of dose-escalation patients. Partial responses were achieved by three dose-escalation patients, of whom one had hepatocellular carcinoma and two had cutaneous melanoma. The purpose of peripheral TCRbeta sequencing was to test whether ivuxolimab changed TCR sequence diversity and led to clonal T-cell expansion. The monotherapy dose-escalation portion (N of about 49 patients) of the phase I ivuxolimab trial is reported in the paper.

General study outcomes and caveats: Low levels of normalized T-cell clonal expansion were also seen in some nonresponding patients. After ivuxolimab, more expanded clones were found on average in CD8+ T cells than in CD4+ T cells. Antigen specificity was not determined for the clonally expanded peripheral T cells. In partial responders in the 0.1-3.0 mg/kg groups, normalized peripheral clonal expansion was found to be among the lowest, especially among CD8+ T cells. At doses of 0.1 to 3.0 mg/kg, clonal expansion of both CD4+ and CD8+ T cells in blood was seen between baseline and week 6.

The chain is made from TRBV10-3 and TRBJ1-2; the D gene lacks a confident call. The sequencing used CD4+ or CD8+ T cells sorted from blood, collected in a trial of the OX40 agonist ivuxolimab. The sequence came from an adult with an advanced solid tumor such as melanoma, head and neck, liver or kidney cancer. Read as DNA, the sequence is TGTGCCACCATTCCAAATGGTGCAAACTATGGCTACACCTTC. It encodes CATIPNGANYGYTF.